The T cell receptor beta chain under discussion was sequenced for a study of regulatory T cells in long-lasting Graves disease. Construction of the TCR beta libraries employed iRepertoire HTBI primers in conjunction with Arm-PCR of CDR3 regions. From the multiplex PCR reads, TCRdb called clonotypes with MiXCR, one entry per CDR3 protein. The sample consists of approximately 290,000 distinct CDR3 sequences, around 20% of them appearing once. This sample's time point: persistent/refractory GD, antithyroid drugs over 5 years with positive TRAb. Construction of the TCR library relied on RNA isolated from PBMCs. The patients were drawn from one endocrinology department in Xi'an, China. This clonotype was seen repeatedly, ten times or more. The CDR3 runs to 13 residues. CDR1 is SGHRS and CDR2 is YFSETQ in the germline V gene. J was trimmed by 7 bases and V by 4 bases; bases with no gene match: 8.

The origin of this receptor is a female donor with Graves disease. The rearrangement uses TRBV5-1 and TRBJ2-7, with 7 bases aligning to TRBD1. The specimen comprised peripheral blood mononuclear cells (PBMCs), sampled when the disease was refractory, from a patient treated with antithyroid drugs. The CDR3, as DNA: TGCGCCAGCAGCATCCGGGACAGTCGAGAGCAGTACTTC. Translation gives CASSIRDSREQYF.